These 5 T cell receptor beta chains came from one sample sequenced in a study of blood T cell repertoires in COVID-19. Here immunoSEQ multiplex PCR was the method, and the copy in TCRdb shows in-frame clones only, minus some. In the table there are 200,000 to 300,000 clones, 80% to 90% of which are singletons. The specimen sequenced was PBMCs or T cells enriched from blood (not recorded which). These receptors were obtained from a woman under 40 with acute COVID-19.

In DNA, the CDR3 is TGTGCCATCCCGACGCCCCCCCTCGGGGATACCGGGGAGCTGTTTTTT. Its protein product is CAIPTPPLGDTGELFF. The chain has TRBV7-8 and TRBJ2-2, with D maybe TRBD2 (5 bases). Germline V gives CDR1 SGHVS, CDR2 FQNEAQ. V was trimmed by 10 bases and J by 5 bases, leaving 23 bases between them. The CDR3 covers 16 residues.

For the CDR3, the DNA is TGCGCCAGCAGTCGAGGAGGGGCCGACACTGAAGCTTTCTTT. The encoded protein is CASSRGGADTEAFF. The genes are TRBV10-1 and TRBJ1-1, with D maybe TRBD1 (5 bases). V lost 5 bases to trimming and J lost 3 bases, with 13 bases between them. Germline values: CDR1 WNHNN, CDR2 SYGVQD (reference sequence). The length of the CDR3 is 14 residues.

This chain connects TRBV24-1 to TRBJ1-2; a weak D match, TRBD1 (5 bases). Germline V lookup: CDR1 KGHDR, CDR2 SFDVKD. The CDR3 runs to 13 residues. The V end was cut by 7 bases, the J end by 5 bases, with 13 bases between. DNA for the CDR3: TGTGCCACCAGGAGGGCGGGGGATTATGGCTACACCTTC. Its protein is CATRRAGDYGYTF.

The chain links TRBV19 to TRBJ1-1, with TRBD1 matching 7 bases. The V and J ends lost 4 bases and 5 bases, in that order; junction bases with no gene match: 7. CDR1 and CDR2 (germline): LNHDA, SQIVND (reference sequence). This CDR3 comprises 14 residues. This CDR3 is CASSRIDRETEAFF. CDR3 coding DNA: TGTGCCAGTAGTAGAATAGACAGGGAAACTGAAGCTTTCTTT.

The chain has TRBV18 and TRBJ1-1; no reliable D call. Germline V gene sequence: CDR1 KGHSH, CDR2 LQKENI. The CDR3 loop spans 13 amino acids. V lost 3 bases, J lost 0 bases, and 5 bases lay in between. The DNA for the CDR3 is TGTGCCAGCTCACCCAAAATGAACACTGAAGCTTTCTTT. Translated: CASSPKMNTEAFF. The variable domain in full, with the rest retrieved from reference TRBV18 and TRBJ1-1, is NAGVMQNPRHLVRRRGQEARLRCSPMKGHSHVYWYRQLPEEGLKFMVYLQKENIIDESGMPKERFSAEFPKEGPSILRIQQVVRGDSAAYFCASSPKMNTEAFFGQGTRLTVV.